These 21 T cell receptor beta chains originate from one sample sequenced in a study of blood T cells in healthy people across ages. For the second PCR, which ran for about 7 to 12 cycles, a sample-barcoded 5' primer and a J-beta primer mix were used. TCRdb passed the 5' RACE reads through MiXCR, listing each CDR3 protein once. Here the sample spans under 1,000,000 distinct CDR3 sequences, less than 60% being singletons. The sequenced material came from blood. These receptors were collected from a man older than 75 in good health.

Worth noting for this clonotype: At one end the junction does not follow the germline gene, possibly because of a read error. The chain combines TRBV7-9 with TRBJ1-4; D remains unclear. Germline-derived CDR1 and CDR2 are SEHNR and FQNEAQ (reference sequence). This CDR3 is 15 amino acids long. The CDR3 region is CASSLPGAGNEELFF. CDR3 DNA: TGTGCCAGCAGCCTCCCCGGCGCCGGTAATGAAGAACTGTTTTTT.

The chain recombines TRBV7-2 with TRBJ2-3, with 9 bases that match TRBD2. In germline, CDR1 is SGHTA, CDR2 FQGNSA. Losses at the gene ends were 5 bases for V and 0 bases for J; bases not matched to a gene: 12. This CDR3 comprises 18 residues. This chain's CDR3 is CASSPLGGLAGSTDTQYF. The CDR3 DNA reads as TGTGCCAGCAGCCCCCTCGGAGGGCTAGCGGGGAGCACAGATACGCAGTATTTT.

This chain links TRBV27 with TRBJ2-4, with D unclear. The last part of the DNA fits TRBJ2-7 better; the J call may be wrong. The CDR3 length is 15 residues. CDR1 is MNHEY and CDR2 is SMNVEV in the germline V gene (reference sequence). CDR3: CASSLRSPTRYEQYF. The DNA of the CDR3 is TGTGCCAGCAGTTTAAGGTCCCCGACTCGGTACGAGCAGTACTTC.

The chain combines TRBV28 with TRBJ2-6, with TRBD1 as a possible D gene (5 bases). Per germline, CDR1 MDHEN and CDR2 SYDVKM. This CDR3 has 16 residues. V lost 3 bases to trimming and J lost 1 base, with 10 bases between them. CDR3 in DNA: TGTGCCAGCAGTTTGACAGTGCGGTCTGGGGCCAACGTCCTGACTTTC. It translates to CASSLTVRSGANVLTF.

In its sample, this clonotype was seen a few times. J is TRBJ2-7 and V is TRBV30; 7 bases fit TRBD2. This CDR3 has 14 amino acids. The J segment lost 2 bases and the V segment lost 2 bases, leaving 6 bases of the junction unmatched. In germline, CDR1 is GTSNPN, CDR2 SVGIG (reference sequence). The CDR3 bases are TGTGCCTGGAGTATCCCTAGCGGTGCCTACGAGCAGTACTTC. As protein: CAWSIPSGAYEQYF. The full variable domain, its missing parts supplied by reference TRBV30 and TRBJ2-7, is SQTIHQWPATLVQPVGSPLSLECTVEGTSNPNLYWYRQAAGRGLQLLFYSVGIGQISSEVPQNLSASRPQDRQFILSSKKLLLSDSGFYLCAWSIPSGAYEQYFGPGTRLTVT.

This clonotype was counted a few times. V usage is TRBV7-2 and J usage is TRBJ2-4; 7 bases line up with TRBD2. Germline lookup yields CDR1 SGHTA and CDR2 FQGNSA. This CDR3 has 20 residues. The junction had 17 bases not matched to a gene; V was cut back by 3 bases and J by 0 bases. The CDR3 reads CASSLTQGWTGRRAKNIQYF. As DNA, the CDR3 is TGTGCCAGCAGCTTGACTCAGGGCTGGACCGGGAGGAGAGCCAAAAACATTCAGTACTTC.

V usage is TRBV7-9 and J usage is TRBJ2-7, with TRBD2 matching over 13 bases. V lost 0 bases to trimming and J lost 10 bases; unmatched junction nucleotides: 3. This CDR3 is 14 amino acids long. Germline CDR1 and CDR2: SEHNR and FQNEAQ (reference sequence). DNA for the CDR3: TGTGCCAGCAGCTTAGCTGGACTAGCGGGAGTTCAGTACTTC. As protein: CASSLAGLAGVQYF.

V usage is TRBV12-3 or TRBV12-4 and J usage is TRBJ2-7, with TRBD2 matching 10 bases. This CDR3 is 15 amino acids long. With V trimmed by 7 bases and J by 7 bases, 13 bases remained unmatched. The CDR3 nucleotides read TGTGCCAGCACGTTTGGTATAGCGGGAGGTAATGAGCAGTACTTC. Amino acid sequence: CASTFGIAGGNEQYF.

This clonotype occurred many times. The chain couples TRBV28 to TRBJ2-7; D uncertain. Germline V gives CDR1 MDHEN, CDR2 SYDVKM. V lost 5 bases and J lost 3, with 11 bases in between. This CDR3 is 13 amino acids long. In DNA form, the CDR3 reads TGTGCCAGCAGTGTAAGCCGTCGCTACGAGCAGTACTTC. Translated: CASSVSRRYEQYF. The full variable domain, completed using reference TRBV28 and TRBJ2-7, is DVKVTQSSRYLVKRTGEKVFLECVQDMDHENMFWYRQDPGLGLRLIYFSYDVKMKEKGDIPEGYSVSREKKERFSLILESASTNQTSMYLCASSVSRRYEQYFGPGTRLTVT.

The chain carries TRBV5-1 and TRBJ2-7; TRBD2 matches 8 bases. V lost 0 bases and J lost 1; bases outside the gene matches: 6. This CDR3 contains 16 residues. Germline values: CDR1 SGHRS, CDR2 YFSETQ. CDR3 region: CASSLGSGGTSYEQYF. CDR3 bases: TGCGCCAGCAGCTTGGGTTCGGGGGGGACTTCCTACGAGCAGTACTTC.

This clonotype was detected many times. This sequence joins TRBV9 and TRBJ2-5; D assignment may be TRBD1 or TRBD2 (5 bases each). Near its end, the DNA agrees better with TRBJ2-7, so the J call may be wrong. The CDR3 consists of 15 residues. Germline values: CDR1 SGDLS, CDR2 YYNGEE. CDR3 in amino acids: CASSPPTGPPHEQYF. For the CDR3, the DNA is TGTGCCAGCAGCCCACCCACGGGACCCCCGCACGAGCAGTACTTC.

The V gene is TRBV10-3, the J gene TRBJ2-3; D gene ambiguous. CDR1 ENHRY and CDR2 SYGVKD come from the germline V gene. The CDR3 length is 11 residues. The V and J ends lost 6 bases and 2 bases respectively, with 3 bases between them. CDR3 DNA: TGTGCCATCAGGGACACAGATACGCAGTATTTT. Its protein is CAIRDTDTQYF.

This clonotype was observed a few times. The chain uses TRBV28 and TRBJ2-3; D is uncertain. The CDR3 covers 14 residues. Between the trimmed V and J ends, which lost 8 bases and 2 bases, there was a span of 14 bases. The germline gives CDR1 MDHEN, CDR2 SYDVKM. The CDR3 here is CASSLPSVTDTQYF. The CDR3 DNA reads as TGTGCCAGCTCCTTGCCGTCCGTCACAGATACGCAGTATTTT. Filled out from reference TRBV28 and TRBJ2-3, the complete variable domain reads DVKVTQSSRYLVKRTGEKVFLECVQDMDHENMFWYRQDPGLGLRLIYFSYDVKMKEKGDIPEGYSVSREKKERFSLILESASTNQTSMYLCASSLPSVTDTQYFGPGTRLTVL.

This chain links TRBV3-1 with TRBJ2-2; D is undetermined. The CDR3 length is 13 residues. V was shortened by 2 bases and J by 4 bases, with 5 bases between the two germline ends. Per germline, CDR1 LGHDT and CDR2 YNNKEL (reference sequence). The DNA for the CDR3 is TGTGCCAGCAGCCAATCCCGCACCGGGGAGCTGTTTTTT. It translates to CASSQSRTGELFF. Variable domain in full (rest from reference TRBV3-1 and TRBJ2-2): DTAVSQTPKYLVTQMGNDKSIKCEQNLGHDTMYWYKQDSKKFLKIMFSYNNKELIINETVPNRFSPKSPDKAHLNLHINSLELGDSAVYFCASSQSRTGELFFGEGSRLTVL.

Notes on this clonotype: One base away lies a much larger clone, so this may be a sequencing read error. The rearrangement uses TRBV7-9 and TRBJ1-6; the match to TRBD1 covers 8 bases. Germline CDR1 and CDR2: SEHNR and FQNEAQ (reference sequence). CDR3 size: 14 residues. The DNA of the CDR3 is TGTGCCAACAGCCCGGGACAGGATAATTCACCCCTCCACTTT. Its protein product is CANSPGQDNSPLHF.

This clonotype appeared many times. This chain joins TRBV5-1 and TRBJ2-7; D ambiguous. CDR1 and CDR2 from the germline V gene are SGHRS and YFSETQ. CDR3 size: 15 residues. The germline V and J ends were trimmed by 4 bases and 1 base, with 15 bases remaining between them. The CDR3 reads CASSLESGSSYEQYF. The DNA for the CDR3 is TGCGCCAGCAGCCTCGAGTCAGGTTCGTCCTACGAGCAGTACTTC.

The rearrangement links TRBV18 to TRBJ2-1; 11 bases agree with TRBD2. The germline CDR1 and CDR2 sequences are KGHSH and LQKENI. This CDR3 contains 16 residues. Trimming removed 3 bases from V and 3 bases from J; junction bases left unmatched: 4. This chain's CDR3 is CASSPSGRAYYNEQFF. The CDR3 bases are TGTGCCAGCTCACCTAGCGGGAGGGCCTACTACAATGAGCAGTTCTTC. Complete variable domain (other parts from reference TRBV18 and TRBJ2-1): NAGVMQNPRHLVRRRGQEARLRCSPMKGHSHVYWYRQLPEEGLKFMVYLQKENIIDESGMPKERFSAEFPKEGPSILRIQQVVRGDSAAYFCASSPSGRAYYNEQFFGPGTRLTVL.

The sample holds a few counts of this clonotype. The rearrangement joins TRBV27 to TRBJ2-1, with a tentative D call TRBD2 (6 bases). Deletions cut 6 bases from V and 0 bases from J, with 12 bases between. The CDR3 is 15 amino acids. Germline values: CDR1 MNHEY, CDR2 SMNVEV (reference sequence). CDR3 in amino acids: CASRSLASSYNEQFF. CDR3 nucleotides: TGTGCCAGCAGGAGCCTAGCGAGCTCCTACAATGAGCAGTTCTTC.

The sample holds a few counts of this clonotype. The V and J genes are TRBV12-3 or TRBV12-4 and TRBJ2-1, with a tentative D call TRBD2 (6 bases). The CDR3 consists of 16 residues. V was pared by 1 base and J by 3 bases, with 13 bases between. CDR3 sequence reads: CASSLDSLGGYNEQFF. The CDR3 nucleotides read TGTGCCAGCAGTTTAGATAGTCTGGGGGGCTACAATGAGCAGTTCTTC.

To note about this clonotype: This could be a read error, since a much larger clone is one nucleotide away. The CDR3 reads CASSPLAPPETQFF. CDR3 nucleotides: TGTGCCAGCAGTCCACTAGCTCCCCCGGAGACCCAGTTCTTC. V gene TRBV6-5 combines with J gene TRBJ2-1; D is perhaps TRBD2 (6 bases). Germline CDR1 is MNHEY and CDR2 is SVGAGI. The CDR3 totals 14 residues. Trimming removed 5 bases at V and 13 bases at J, with 21 bases between.

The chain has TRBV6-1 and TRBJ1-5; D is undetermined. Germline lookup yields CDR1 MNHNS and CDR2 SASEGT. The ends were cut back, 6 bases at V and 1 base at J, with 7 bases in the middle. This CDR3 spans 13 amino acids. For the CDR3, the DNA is TGTGCCAGCAGCCCTTGGAGCAATCAGCCCCAGCATTTT. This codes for CASSPWSNQPQHF.